This T cell receptor (beta chain) was recorded in a study of OX40 agonist ivuxolimab in advanced cancers. This clone showed up just once. Sequencing used immunoSEQ multiplex PCR; TCRdb keeps in-frame clones, though not all of them. This table has roughly 53,000 clones, over 90% appearing once. Trimming pared 0 bases from V and 7 bases from J, leaving 8 bases between. CDR1 and CDR2 (germline): SGHDT, YYEEEE. This CDR3 has 13 amino acids. The V gene is TRBV5-6, the J gene TRBJ2-1; unclear D gene. This material consisted of CD4+ or CD8+ T cells sorted from blood, taken in a trial of the OX40 agonist ivuxolimab. The sequence derives from an adult with an advanced solid tumor such as melanoma, head and neck, liver or kidney cancer. In DNA form, the CDR3 reads TGTGCCAGCAGCTTGGGCTGGGTAAATGAGCAGTTCTTC. Its protein product is CASSLGWVNEQFF. The full variable domain, rest sourced from reference TRBV5-6 and TRBJ2-1, is DAGVTQSPTHLIKTRGQQVTLRCSPKSGHDTVSWYQQALGQGPQFIFQYYEEEERQRGNFPDRFSGHQFPNYSSELNVNALLLGDSALYLCASSLGWVNEQFFGPGTRLTVL.